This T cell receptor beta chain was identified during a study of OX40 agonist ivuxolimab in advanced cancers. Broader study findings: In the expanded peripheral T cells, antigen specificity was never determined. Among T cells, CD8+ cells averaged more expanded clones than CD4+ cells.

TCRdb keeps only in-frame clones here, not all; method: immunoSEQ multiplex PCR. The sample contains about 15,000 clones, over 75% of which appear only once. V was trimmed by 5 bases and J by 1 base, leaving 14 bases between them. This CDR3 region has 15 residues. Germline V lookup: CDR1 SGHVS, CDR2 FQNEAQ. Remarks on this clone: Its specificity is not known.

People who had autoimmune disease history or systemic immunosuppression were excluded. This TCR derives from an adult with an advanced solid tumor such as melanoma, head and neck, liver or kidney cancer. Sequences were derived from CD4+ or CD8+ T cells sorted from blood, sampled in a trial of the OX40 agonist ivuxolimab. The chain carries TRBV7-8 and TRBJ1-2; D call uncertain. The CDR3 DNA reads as TGTGCCAGCAGCCCCTCGCCCGGAGTTAACTATGGCTACACCTTC. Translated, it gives CASSPSPGVNYGYTF.